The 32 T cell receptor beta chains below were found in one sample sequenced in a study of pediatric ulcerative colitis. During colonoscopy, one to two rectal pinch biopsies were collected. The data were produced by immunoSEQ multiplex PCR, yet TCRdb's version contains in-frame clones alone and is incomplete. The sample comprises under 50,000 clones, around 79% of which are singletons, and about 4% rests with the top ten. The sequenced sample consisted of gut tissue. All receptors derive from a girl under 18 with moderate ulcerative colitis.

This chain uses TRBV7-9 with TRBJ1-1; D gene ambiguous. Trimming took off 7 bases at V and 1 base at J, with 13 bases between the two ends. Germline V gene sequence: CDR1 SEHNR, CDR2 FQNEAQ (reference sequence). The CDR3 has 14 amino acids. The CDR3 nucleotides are TGTGCCAGCACGCCCCACATAACGAACACTGAAGCTTTCTTT. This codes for CASTPHITNTEAFF.

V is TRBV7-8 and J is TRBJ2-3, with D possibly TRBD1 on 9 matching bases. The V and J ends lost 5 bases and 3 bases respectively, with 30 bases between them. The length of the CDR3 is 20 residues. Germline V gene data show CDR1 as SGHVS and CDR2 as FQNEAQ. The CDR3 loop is CASSHFRGTGKGTSTDTQYF. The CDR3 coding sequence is TGTGCCAGCAGCCATTTCAGGGGGACAGGGAAAGGGACTAGTACAGATACGCAGTATTTT.

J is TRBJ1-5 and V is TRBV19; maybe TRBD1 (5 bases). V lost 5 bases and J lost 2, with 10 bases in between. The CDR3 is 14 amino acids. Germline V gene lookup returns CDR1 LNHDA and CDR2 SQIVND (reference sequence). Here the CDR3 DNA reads TGTGCCAGTAGTTCCAGGGCGGGCAATCAGCCCCAGCATTTT. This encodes CASSSRAGNQPQHF.

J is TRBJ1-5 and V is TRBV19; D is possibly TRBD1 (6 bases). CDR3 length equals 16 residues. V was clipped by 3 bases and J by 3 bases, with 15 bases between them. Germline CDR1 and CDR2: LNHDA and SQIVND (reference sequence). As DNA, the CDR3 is TGTGCCAGTAGTATTTTAAACGAGGGACACAATCAGCCCCAGCATTTT. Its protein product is CASSILNEGHNQPQHF.

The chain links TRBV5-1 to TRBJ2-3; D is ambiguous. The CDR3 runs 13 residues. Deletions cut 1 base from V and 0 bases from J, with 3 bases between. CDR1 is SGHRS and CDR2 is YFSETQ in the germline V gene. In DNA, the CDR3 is TGCGCCAGCAGCTTGTTTAGCACAGATACGCAGTATTTT. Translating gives CASSLFSTDTQYF.

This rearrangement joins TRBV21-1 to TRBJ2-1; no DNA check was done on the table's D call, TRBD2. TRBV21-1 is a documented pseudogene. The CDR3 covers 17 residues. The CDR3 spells CASSKHGTREVYNEQFF. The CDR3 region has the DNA TGTGCCAGCAGCAAACACGGGACTAGAGAGGTCTACAATGAGCAGTTCTTC.

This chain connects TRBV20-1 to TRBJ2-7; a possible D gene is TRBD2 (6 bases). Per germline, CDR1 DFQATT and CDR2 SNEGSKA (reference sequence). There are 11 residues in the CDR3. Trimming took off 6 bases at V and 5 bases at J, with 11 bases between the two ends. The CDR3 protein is CSAGRRNEQYF. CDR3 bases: TGCAGTGCCGGGAGACGGAACGAGCAGTACTTC.

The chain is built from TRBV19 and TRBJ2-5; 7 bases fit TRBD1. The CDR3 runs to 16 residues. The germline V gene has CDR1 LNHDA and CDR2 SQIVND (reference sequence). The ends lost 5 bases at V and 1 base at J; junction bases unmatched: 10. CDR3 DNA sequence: TGTGCCAGTAGTCTGAGACAGGGTCGGAGCCAAGAGACCCAGTACTTC. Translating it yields CASSLRQGRSQETQYF.

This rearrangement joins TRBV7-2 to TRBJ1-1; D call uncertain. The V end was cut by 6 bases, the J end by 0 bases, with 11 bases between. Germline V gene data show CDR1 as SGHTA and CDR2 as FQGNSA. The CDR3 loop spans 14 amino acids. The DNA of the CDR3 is TGTGCCAGCAGGCCGGGAGAGATGAACACTGAAGCTTTCTTT. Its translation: CASRPGEMNTEAFF.

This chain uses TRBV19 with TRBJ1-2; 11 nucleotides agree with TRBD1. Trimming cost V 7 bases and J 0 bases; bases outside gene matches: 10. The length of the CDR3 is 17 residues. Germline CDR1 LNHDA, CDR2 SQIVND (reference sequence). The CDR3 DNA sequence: TGTGCCAGTACCCCCGGGACAGGGGGGAGAGCTAACTATGGCTACACCTTC. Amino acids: CASTPGTGGRANYGYTF.

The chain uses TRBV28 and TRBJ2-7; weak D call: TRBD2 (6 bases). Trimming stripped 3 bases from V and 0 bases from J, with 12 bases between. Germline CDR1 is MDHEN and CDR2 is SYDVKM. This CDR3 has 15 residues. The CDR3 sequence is CASSFGGRSSYEQYF. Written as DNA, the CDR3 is TGTGCCAGCAGTTTTGGAGGGAGGAGCTCCTACGAGCAGTACTTC.

The CDR3, as DNA: TGTGCCAGTGCACCGACGGGGGGAATATACGAGCAGTACTTC. Protein sequence: CASAPTGGIYEQYF. The genes are TRBV19 and TRBJ2-7; 7 bases map to TRBD2. In germline, CDR1 is LNHDA, CDR2 SQIVND (reference sequence). The length of the CDR3 is 14 residues. The V gene end was trimmed by 8 bases and the J gene end by 4 bases; junction bases not matched to a gene: 11.

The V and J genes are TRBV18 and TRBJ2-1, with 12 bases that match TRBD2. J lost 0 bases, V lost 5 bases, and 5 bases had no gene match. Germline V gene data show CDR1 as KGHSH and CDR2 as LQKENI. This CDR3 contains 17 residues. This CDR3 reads CASSRTSGVSSYNEQFF. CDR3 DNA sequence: TGTGCCAGCTCAAGGACTAGCGGGGTAAGCTCCTACAATGAGCAGTTCTTC. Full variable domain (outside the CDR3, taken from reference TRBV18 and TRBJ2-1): NAGVMQNPRHLVRRRGQEARLRCSPMKGHSHVYWYRQLPEEGLKFMVYLQKENIIDESGMPKERFSAEFPKEGPSILRIQQVVRGDSAAYFCASSRTSGVSSYNEQFFGPGTRLTVL.

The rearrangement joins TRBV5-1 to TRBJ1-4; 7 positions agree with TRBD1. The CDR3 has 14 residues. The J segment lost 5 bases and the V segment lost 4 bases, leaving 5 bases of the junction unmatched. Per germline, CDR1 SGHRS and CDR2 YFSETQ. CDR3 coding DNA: TGCGCCAGCAGCATACAGGGGATCAATGAAAAACTGTTTTTT. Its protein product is CASSIQGINEKLFF.

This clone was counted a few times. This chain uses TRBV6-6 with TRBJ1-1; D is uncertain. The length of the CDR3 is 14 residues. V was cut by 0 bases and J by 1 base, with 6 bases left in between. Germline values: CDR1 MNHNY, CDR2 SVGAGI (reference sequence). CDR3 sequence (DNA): TGTGCCAGCAGTTACTCGGAAGCGAACACTGAAGCTTTCTTT. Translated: CASSYSEANTEAFF.

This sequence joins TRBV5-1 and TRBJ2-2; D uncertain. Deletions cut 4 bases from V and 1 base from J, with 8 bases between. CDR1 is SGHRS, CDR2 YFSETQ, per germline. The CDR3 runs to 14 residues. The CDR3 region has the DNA TGCGCCAGCAGCACAGCTATGAACACCGGGGAGCTGTTTTTT. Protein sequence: CASSTAMNTGELFF.

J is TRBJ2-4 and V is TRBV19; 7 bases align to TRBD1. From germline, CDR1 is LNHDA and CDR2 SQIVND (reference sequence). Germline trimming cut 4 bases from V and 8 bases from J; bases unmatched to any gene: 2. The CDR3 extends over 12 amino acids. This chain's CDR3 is CASSRQGDIQYF. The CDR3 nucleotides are TGTGCCAGTAGTAGACAGGGAGACATTCAGTACTTC. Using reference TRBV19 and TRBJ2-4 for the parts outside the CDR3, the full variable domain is DGGITQSPKYLFRKEGQNVTLSCEQNLNHDAMYWYRQDPGQGLRLIYYSQIVNDFQKGDIAEGYSVSREKKESFPLTVTSAQKNPTAFYLCASSRQGDIQYFGAGTRLSVL.

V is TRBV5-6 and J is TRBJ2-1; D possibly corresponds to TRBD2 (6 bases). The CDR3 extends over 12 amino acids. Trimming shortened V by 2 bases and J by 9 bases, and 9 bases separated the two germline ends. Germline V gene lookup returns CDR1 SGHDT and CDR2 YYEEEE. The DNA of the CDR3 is TGTGCCAGCAGCTTCCCCGGGAGTGAGCAGTTCTTC. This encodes CASSFPGSEQFF.

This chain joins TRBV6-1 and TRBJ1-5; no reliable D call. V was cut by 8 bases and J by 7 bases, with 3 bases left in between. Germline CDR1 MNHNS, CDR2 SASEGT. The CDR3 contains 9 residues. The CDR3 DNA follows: TGTGCCAGCGGGCAGCCCCAGCATTTT. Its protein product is CASGQPQHF.

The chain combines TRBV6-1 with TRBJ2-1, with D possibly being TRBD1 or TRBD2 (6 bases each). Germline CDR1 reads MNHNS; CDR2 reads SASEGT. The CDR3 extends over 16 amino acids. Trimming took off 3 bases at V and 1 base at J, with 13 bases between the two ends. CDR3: CASSDFGGLSYNEQFF. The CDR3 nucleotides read TGTGCCAGCAGTGACTTCGGGGGCTTATCCTACAATGAGCAGTTCTTC.

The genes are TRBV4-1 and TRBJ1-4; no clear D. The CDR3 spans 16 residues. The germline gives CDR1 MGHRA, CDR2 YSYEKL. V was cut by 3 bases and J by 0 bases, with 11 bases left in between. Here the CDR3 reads CASSHLGESTNEKLFF. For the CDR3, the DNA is TGCGCCAGCAGCCATCTTGGGGAGTCAACTAATGAAAAACTGTTTTTT.

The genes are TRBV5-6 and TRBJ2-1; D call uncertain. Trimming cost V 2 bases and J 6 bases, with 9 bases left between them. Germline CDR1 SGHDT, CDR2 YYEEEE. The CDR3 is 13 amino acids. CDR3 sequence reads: CASSFFLGNEQFF. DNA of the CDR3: TGTGCCAGCAGCTTTTTCCTCGGCAATGAGCAGTTCTTC.

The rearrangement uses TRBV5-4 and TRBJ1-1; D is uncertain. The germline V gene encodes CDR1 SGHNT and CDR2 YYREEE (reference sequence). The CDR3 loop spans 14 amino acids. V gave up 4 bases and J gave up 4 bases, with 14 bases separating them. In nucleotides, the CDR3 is TGTGCCAGCAGCGCTTGGGGAGGAGGCACTGAAGCTTTCTTT. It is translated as CASSAWGGGTEAFF. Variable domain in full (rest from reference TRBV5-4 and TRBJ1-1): ETGVTQSPTHLIKTRGQQVTLRCSSQSGHNTVSWYQQALGQGPQFIFQYYREEENGRGNFPPRFSGLQFPNYSSELNVNALELDDSALYLCASSAWGGGTEAFFGQGTRLTVV.

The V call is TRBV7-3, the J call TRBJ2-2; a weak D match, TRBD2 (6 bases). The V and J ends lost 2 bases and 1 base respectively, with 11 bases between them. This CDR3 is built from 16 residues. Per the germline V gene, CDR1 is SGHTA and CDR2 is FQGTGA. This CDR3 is CASSLFGGENTGELFF. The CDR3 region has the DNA TGTGCCAGCAGCTTATTCGGCGGGGAGAACACCGGGGAGCTGTTTTTT.

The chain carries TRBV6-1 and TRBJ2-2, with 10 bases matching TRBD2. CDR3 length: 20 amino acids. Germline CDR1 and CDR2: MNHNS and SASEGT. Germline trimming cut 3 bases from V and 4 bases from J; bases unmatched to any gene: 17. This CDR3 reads CASSDPYRGSGRTLTGELFF. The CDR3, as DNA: TGTGCCAGCAGTGACCCGTACCGGGGTAGCGGGAGGACGCTCACCGGGGAGCTGTTTTTT.

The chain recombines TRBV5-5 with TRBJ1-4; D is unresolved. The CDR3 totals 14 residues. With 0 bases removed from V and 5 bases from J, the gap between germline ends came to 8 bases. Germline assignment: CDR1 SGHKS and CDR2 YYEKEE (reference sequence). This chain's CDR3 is CASSLGQSNEKLFF. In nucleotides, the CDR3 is TGTGCCAGCAGCTTGGGGCAGTCAAATGAAAAACTGTTTTTT.

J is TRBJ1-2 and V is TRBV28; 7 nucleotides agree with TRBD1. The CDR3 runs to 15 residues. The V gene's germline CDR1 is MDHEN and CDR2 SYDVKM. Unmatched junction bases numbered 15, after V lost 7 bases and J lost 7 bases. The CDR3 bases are TGTGCCAGCACGGACGTCAGACAGGGAGTAGGTGGCTACACCTTC. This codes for CASTDVRQGVGGYTF.

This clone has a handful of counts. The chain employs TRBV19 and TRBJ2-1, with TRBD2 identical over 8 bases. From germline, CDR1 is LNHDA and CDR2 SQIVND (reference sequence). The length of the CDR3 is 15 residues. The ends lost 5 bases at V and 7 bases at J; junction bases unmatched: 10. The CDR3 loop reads CASSLYGTSQNEQFF. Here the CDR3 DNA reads TGTGCCAGTAGTCTCTACGGGACTAGTCAAAATGAGCAGTTCTTC.

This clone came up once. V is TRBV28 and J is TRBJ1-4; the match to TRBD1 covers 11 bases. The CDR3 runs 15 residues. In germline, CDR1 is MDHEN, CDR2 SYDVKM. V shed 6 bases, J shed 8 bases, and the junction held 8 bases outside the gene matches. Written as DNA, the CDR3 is TGTGCCAGCAGACTCGGTGGGACAGGGGGAGAAAAACTGTTTTTT. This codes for CASRLGGTGGEKLFF.

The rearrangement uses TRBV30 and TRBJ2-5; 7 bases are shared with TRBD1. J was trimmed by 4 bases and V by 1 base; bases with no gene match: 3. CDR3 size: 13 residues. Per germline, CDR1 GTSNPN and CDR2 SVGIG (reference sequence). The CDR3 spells CAWSGGGTETQYF. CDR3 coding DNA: TGTGCCTGGAGTGGAGGGGGCACAGAGACCCAGTACTTC.

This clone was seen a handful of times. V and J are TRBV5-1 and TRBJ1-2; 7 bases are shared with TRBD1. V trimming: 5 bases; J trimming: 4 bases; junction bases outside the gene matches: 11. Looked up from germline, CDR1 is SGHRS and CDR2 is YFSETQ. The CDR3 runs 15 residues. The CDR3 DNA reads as TGCGCCAGCAGACCAACGACCGGGACAGTCTATGGCTACACCTTC. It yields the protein CASRPTTGTVYGYTF.

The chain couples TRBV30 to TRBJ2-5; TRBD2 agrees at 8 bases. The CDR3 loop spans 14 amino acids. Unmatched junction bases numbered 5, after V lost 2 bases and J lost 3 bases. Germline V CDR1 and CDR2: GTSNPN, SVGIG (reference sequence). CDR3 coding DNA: TGTGCCTGGAGTATCATTAGCGGGAAAGAGACCCAGTACTTC. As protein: CAWSIISGKETQYF.